This T cell receptor (beta chain) originates from a study of CD8 T cells in ankylosing spondylitis. Trimming cost V 5 bases and J 7 bases; bases outside gene matches: 1. The CDR3 totals 12 residues. CDR1 and CDR2 (germline): MNHEY, SVGEGT. Study-level findings and limits: A TCR beta motif made of fewer than ten highly homologous variants seemed typical of ankylosing spondylitis blood.

TCRdb reprocessed the 5' RACE reads via MiXCR and lists one record per CDR3 protein. The sample gives hundreds of thousands of distinct CDR3 sequences, approximately 12% of which show up once; approximately 0.46% is in the top ten. This clonotype has at least ten counts. Its antigen is currently unknown. The sequencing input was blood, either unsorted or a sorted T cell fraction (not recorded which). The clonotype was recovered from a male donor with ankylosing spondylitis. This chain uses TRBV6-2 or TRBV6-3 with TRBJ1-5; 8 bases match TRBD1. This CDR3 is CASSGQGQPQHF. DNA of the CDR3: TGTGCCAGCAGTGGACAGGGACAGCCCCAGCATTTT.